The sequence of this TCR beta chain was determined in a study of tumor-infiltrating lymphocytes in oesophageal squamous cell carcinoma. CDR1 is MNHEY, CDR2 SMNVEV, per germline (reference sequence). The J segment lost 1 base and the V segment lost 5 bases, leaving 14 bases of the junction unmatched. The CDR3 covers 19 residues. From the PCR reads, TCRdb called clonotypes with MiXCR, one entry per CDR3 protein. The sample holds 16,000 or so distinct CDR3 sequences; roughly 47% are singletons and the top ten take under 30%. In this sample, this clonotype turned up once. This receptor was taken from a male donor with esophageal squamous cell carcinoma. Sequencing input: esophageal tumor tissue. J is TRBJ2-1 and V is TRBV27, with TRBD2 identical over 10 bases. Here the CDR3 reads CASSPYFASGSVSYNEQFF. CDR3 sequence (DNA): TGTGCCAGCAGTCCGTACTTCGCTAGCGGGAGTGTGTCCTACAATGAGCAGTTCTTC.